This TCR beta chain originates from a study of CD8 T cells in Susac syndrome. The CDR3 is made up of 14 amino acids. Germline V gene data show CDR1 as SEHNR and CDR2 as FQNEAQ (reference sequence). V dropped 4 bases and J dropped 5; count of bases not matched to a gene: 6. RNA amounts of roughly 0.45 to 1 ug underwent reverse transcription with random hexamers. TCRdb independently ran MiXCR on the immunoSEQ multiplex PCR reads; one entry per CDR3 protein. Of 130,000 to 150,000 distinct CDR3 sequences in the sample, 90% to 95% were seen once. The chain links TRBV7-9 to TRBJ2-7; 9 bases agree with TRBD1. The sequenced sample consisted of CD8+ T cells from PBMCs. The clonotype originates from a human donor in good health. CDR3 region: CASSSGQGPNEQYF. The CDR3 DNA reads TGTGCCAGCAGCTCGGGACAGGGTCCCAACGAGCAGTACTTC.